This T cell receptor (beta chain) comes out of a study of OX40 agonist ivuxolimab in advanced cancers. Study-wide background: Dosing consisted of intravenous ivuxolimab at 0.01 to 10 mg/kg every 2 weeks. Mean age around 60 years, range about 20 to 85; 82.7% male.

Germline CDR1 reads MNHEY; CDR2 reads SVGAGI. Trimming cost V 10 bases and J 2 bases, with 12 bases left between them. This CDR3 is 13 amino acids long. Notes on the study in general: Circulating CD4+ and CD8+ T cells showed clonal expansion by week 6 at 0.1 to 3.0 mg/kg.

The data were produced by immunoSEQ multiplex PCR, yet TCRdb's version contains in-frame clones alone and is incomplete. Altogether over 15,000 clones are present, over 70% being singletons, with the ten largest covering about 33%. Comments on this clone: No antigen is known for it.

Sequences were derived from CD4+ or CD8+ T cells sorted from blood, sampled in a trial of the OX40 agonist ivuxolimab. This chain connects TRBV6-5 to TRBJ1-3, with D perhaps TRBD1 (6 bases). The sequence derives from an adult with an advanced solid tumor such as melanoma, head and neck, liver or kidney cancer. CDR3 residues: CATLQGAGNTIYF. CDR3 nucleotides: TGTGCCACCCTACAGGGTGCTGGAAACACCATATATTTT.